These 13 T cell receptor beta chains share one sample of origin, sequenced in a study of blood T cell repertoires in COVID-19 (dated by TCRdb to 2020 to 2022). Library preparation employed the immunoSEQ multiplex PCR assay. Not all clones reach the TCRdb copy of this immuneACCESS table, which keeps in-frame sequences only. Checked studies attribute under half of the gap to unresolved V genes and leave the rest unexplained. Within this sample are 200,000 to 300,000 clones, with approximately 84% of them counted one time only. Over 1.5% of the sample goes to the ten largest clones. The sequenced sample was PBMCs or T cells enriched from blood (not recorded which). Source of these receptors: a middle-aged man who had recovered from COVID-19.

V and J are TRBV9 and TRBJ2-1; TRBD2 matches at 10 bases. The length of the CDR3 is 14 residues. Looked up from germline, CDR1 is SGDLS and CDR2 is YYNGEE. Trimming at V came to 3 bases and at J to 7 bases, leaving 4 bases not matched to a gene. DNA for the CDR3: TGTGCCAGCAGCGAGCGGGGGGGCCGTAATGAGCAGTTCTTC. Its translation is CASSERGGRNEQFF.

The V gene is TRBV19, the J gene TRBJ1-4, with D maybe TRBD1 (5 bases). The germline V gene has CDR1 LNHDA and CDR2 SQIVND (reference sequence). V gave up 6 bases and J gave up 7 bases, with 18 bases separating them. This CDR3 contains 15 residues. This chain's CDR3 is CASSKGRGSSEKLFF. CDR3 nucleotide sequence: TGTGCCAGTAGCAAAGGGCGGGGGTCTTCTGAAAAACTGTTTTTT. Drawing the rest from reference TRBV19 and TRBJ1-4, the complete variable domain is DGGITQSPKYLFRKEGQNVTLSCEQNLNHDAMYWYRQDPGQGLRLIYYSQIVNDFQKGDIAEGYSVSREKKESFPLTVTSAQKNPTAFYLCASSKGRGSSEKLFFGSGTQLSVL.

This rearrangement joins TRBV18 to TRBJ2-5, with 8 nucleotides matching TRBD2. The V and J ends lost 5 bases and 0 bases, in that order; junction bases with no gene match: 2. The length of the CDR3 is 14 residues. CDR1 KGHSH and CDR2 LQKENI come from the germline V gene. The CDR3 loop reads CASSVSGNQETQYF. In DNA form, the CDR3 reads TGTGCCAGCTCAGTTAGCGGGAACCAAGAGACCCAGTACTTC.

V is TRBV4-3 and J is TRBJ2-3, with unresolved D. The germline V and J ends were trimmed by 5 bases and 0 bases, with 9 bases remaining between them. This CDR3 comprises 14 residues. Germline V lookup: CDR1 LGHNA, CDR2 YSLEER. CDR3: CASSLGHSTDTQYF. CDR3 nucleotides: TGCGCCAGCAGCTTGGGCCACAGCACAGATACGCAGTATTTT.

DNA for the CDR3: TGTGCCAGCAGCTTGGGACAGGGGACTAACTATGGCTACACCTTC. Translated, it gives CASSLGQGTNYGYTF. The chain recombines TRBV11-1 with TRBJ1-2; TRBD1 matches 10 bases. The length of the CDR3 is 15 residues. Germline loops: CDR1 SGHAT, CDR2 FQDESV (reference sequence). J lost 0 bases, V lost 3 bases, and 1 base had no gene match.

V and J are TRBV5-8 and TRBJ1-4; D not certain. Trimming took off 5 bases at V and 5 bases at J, with 19 bases between the two ends. Germline V gene data show CDR1 as SGHTS and CDR2 as YDEGEE. The CDR3 has 16 residues. The CDR3 DNA is TGTGCCAGCAGATACGACCAAGTTTTGAGGAATGAAAAACTGTTTTTT. It is translated as CASRYDQVLRNEKLFF.

The V call is TRBV7-2, the J call TRBJ2-1, with 7 nucleotides matching TRBD2. The CDR3 contains 16 residues. Germline CDR1 is SGHTA and CDR2 is FQGNSA. With 2 bases clipped from V and 1 base from J, the junction kept 5 bases outside the gene matches. The CDR3: CASSLSGKRSYNEQFF. The CDR3 DNA follows: TGTGCCAGCAGCTTAAGCGGGAAAAGGTCCTACAATGAGCAGTTCTTC.

V is TRBV6-1 and J is TRBJ1-1; tentative D call: TRBD1 (5 bases). This CDR3 is built from 15 residues. V lost 1 base to trimming and J lost 0 bases, with 9 bases between them. Germline CDR1 reads MNHNS; CDR2 reads SASEGT. CDR3 DNA: TGTGCCAGCAGTGAAGTCCCAGGGTTGAACACTGAAGCTTTCTTT. Encoded protein: CASSEVPGLNTEAFF.

This clone showed up many times. The rearrangement joins TRBV9 to TRBJ2-1; 8 bases line up with TRBD2. The CDR3 spans 16 residues. The germline gives CDR1 SGDLS, CDR2 YYNGEE. Trimming removed 1 base from V and 0 bases from J; junction bases left unmatched: 3. The CDR3 spells CASSVPSGSSYNEQFF. In DNA, the CDR3 is TGTGCCAGCAGCGTACCGAGCGGGAGCTCCTACAATGAGCAGTTCTTC.

This chain uses TRBV30 with TRBJ2-7, with D possibly being TRBD2 (6 bases). Trimming left V 5 bases short and J 6 bases short, with 14 bases between. Germline lookup yields CDR1 GTSNPN and CDR2 SVGIG (reference sequence). The CDR3 sequence is 12 residues long. CDR3 nucleotides: TGTGCCTGGCGCTCGGAGGGGACCGAGCAGTACTTC. This gives the protein CAWRSEGTEQYF.

The chain links TRBV28 to TRBJ2-6; TRBD2 is a possible D gene (5 bases). V shed 5 bases and J shed 1 base, with 15 bases lying between them. The CDR3 spans 17 residues. The germline V gene encodes CDR1 MDHEN and CDR2 SYDVKM. For the CDR3, the DNA is TGTGCCAGCAGTACGGGGTGGATGACTTCTGGGGCCAACGTCCTGACTTTC. Translated, it gives CASSTGWMTSGANVLTF.

V usage is TRBV7-9 and J usage is TRBJ2-7; 10 positions match TRBD1. The V gene's germline CDR1 is SEHNR and CDR2 FQNEAQ (reference sequence). J lost 6 bases, V lost 5 bases, and 7 bases had no gene match. The CDR3 loop spans 14 amino acids. CDR3 DNA sequence: TGTGCCAGCAGCAGAAACGACAGGGGGCCCGAGCAGTACTTC. Encoded protein: CASSRNDRGPEQYF.

The rearrangement uses TRBV9 and TRBJ2-7; 7 bases are a match to TRBD2. This CDR3 comprises 14 residues. The V gene end was trimmed by 4 bases and the J gene end by 4 bases; junction bases not matched to a gene: 8. In germline, CDR1 is SGDLS, CDR2 YYNGEE. CDR3 sequence: CASSPTGTTYEQYF. The CDR3, as DNA: TGTGCCAGCAGCCCTACCGGGACTACTTACGAGCAGTACTTC.